What follows is one TCR beta chain and its context. Its matching antigen is unknown. V was clipped by 5 bases and J by 3 bases, with 5 bases between them. Germline loops: CDR1 DFQATT, CDR2 SNEGSKA (reference sequence). This CDR3 is 11 amino acids long. Terminally differentiated effector memory CD45RA+ cells were left out of the naive CD8 fraction, which was CD45RO-negative and positively selected for CCR7. This sample stems from a study of shared clonotypes between healthy human individuals. Sequenced by immunoSEQ multiplex PCR; TCRdb stores in-frame clones only, minus some. Of a few million clones in the sample, roughly 95% are singletons; the top ten hold around 1.7%. Whole-study results and caveats: The four-donor shared clonotypes exceeded non-shared clonotypes in generation probability, with non-shared ones scoring lower. An expected dependence of interdonor clonotype sharing on sequencing depth was noted.

This chain uses TRBV20-1 with TRBJ2-1; no firm D call. Specimen: naive CD8+ T cells from PBMCs. This sequence originates from a man aged 18-30 years in good health. Some clones in this sample may be carry-over from other donors' samples. CDR3 DNA: TGCAGTGCTGATAACTACAATGAGCAGTTCTTC. Amino acid sequence: CSADNYNEQFF.